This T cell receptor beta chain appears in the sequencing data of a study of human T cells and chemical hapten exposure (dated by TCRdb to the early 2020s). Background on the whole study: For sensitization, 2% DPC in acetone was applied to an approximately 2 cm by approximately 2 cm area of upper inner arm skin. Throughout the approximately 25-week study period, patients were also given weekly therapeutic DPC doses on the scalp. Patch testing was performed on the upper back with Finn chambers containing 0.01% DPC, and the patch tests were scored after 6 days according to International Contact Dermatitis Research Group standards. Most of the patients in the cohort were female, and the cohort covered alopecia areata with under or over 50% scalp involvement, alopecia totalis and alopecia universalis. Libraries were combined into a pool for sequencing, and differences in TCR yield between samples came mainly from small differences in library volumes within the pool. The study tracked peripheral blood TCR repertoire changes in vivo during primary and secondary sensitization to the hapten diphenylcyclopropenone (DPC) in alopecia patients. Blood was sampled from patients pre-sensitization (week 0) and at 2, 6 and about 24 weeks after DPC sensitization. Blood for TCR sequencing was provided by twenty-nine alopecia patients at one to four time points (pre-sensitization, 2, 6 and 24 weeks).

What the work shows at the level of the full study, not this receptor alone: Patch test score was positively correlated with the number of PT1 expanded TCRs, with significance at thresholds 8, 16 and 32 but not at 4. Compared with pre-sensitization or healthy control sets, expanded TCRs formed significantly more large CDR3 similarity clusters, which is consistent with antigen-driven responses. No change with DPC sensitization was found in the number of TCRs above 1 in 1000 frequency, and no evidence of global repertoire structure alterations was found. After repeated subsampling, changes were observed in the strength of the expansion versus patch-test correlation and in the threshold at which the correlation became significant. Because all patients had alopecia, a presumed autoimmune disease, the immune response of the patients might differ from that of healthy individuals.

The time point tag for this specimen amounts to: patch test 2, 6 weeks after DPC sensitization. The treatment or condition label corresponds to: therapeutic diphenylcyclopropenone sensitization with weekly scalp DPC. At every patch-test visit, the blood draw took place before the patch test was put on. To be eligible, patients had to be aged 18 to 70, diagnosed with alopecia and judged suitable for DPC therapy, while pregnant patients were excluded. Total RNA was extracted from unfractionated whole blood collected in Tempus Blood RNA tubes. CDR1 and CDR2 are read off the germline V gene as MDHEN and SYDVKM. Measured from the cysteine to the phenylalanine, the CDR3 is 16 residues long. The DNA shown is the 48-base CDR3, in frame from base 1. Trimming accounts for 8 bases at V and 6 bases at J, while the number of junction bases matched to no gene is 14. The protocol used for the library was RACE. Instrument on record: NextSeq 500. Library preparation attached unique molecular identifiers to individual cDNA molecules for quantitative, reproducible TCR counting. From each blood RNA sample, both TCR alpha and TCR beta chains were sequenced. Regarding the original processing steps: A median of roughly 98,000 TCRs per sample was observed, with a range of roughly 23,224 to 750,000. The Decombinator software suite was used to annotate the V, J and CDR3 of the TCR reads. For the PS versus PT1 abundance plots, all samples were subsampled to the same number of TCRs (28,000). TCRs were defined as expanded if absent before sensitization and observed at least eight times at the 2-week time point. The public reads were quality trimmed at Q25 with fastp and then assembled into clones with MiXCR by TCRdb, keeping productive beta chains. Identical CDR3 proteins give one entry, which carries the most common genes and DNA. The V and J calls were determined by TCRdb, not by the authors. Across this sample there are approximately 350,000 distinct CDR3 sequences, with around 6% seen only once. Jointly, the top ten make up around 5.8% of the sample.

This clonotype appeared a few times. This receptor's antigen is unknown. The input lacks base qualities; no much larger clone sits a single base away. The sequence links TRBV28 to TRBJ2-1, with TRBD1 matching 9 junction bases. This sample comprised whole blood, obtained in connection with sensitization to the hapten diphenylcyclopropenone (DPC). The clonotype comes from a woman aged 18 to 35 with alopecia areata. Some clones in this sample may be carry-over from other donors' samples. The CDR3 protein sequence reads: CASSLSGTGNSNEQFF. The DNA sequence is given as TGTGCCAGCTCCCTCTCCGGGACAGGGAACTCCAATGAGCAGTTCTTC. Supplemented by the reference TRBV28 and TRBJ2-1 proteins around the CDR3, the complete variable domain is DVKVTQSSRYLVKRTGEKVFLECVQDMDHENMFWYRQDPGLGLRLIYFSYDVKMKEKGDIPEGYSVSREKKERFSLILESASTNQTSMYLCASSLSGTGNSNEQFFGPGTRLTVL.